One and the same sample provided the 8 T cell receptor beta chains below, sequenced in a study of OX40 agonist ivuxolimab in advanced cancers. The assay was immunoSEQ multiplex PCR, and TCRdb's table has in-frame clones only and misses some. The data hold over 65,000 clones, with roughly 85% observed a single time. Sequenced material: CD4+ or CD8+ T cells sorted from blood, taken in a trial of the OX40 agonist ivuxolimab. Receptor source: an adult with an advanced solid tumor such as melanoma, head and neck, liver or kidney cancer.

The chain has TRBV7-9 and TRBJ2-2; perhaps TRBD1 as D (5 bases). Germline V lookup: CDR1 SEHNR, CDR2 FQNEAQ (reference sequence). The CDR3 runs to 13 residues. Between the trimmed V and J ends, which lost 5 bases and 7 bases, there was a span of 11 bases. CDR3 coding DNA: TGTGCCAGCAGCACTCAGGGTAACGGGGAGCTGTTTTTT. Amino acid sequence: CASSTQGNGELFF. Full variable domain (rest looked up from reference TRBV7-9 and TRBJ2-2): DTGVSQNPRHKITKRGQNVTFRCDPISEHNRLYWYRQTLGQGPEFLTYFQNEAQLEKSRLLSDRFSAERPKGSFSTLEIQRTEQGDSAMYLCASSTQGNGELFFGEGSRLTVL.

The chain employs TRBV6-1 and TRBJ2-7, with 7 positions matching TRBD1. The trim removed 5 bases at V and 1 base at J, leaving 5 bases unmatched. Germline values: CDR1 MNHNS, CDR2 SASEGT. The CDR3 sequence is 14 residues long. The CDR3 sequence is CASSPDRVSYEQYF. The DNA for the CDR3 is TGTGCCAGCAGTCCCGACAGGGTTTCCTACGAGCAGTACTTC.

This chain connects TRBV19 to TRBJ1-4, with D tentatively TRBD1 (5 bases). The CDR3 totals 16 residues. The V end lost 3 bases, the J end lost 7 bases, and 18 bases lay between the germline ends. Germline assignment: CDR1 LNHDA and CDR2 SQIVND (reference sequence). The CDR3 DNA reads TGTGCCAGTAGTATCGGCCAGGGAGACATTGGTGAAAAACTGTTTTTT. As protein: CASSIGQGDIGEKLFF.

The chain has TRBV6-1 and TRBJ1-5; D call uncertain. The V and J ends lost 2 bases and 10 bases respectively, with 15 bases between them. The CDR3 has 14 amino acids. CDR1 and CDR2 from the germline V gene are MNHNS and SASEGT. The CDR3 sequence is CASSETIVSSPQHF. The CDR3 region has the DNA TGTGCCAGCAGTGAAACCATAGTCTCCAGCCCCCAGCATTTT.

The V and J genes are TRBV20-1 and TRBJ1-3; no clear D. Germline CDR1 DFQATT, CDR2 SNEGSKA (reference sequence). The V and J ends lost 5 bases and 4 bases respectively, with 6 bases between them. The length of the CDR3 is 11 residues. CDR3 coding DNA: TGCAGTGCTGAGGTGGGAAACACCATATATTTT. Protein sequence: CSAEVGNTIYF.

The chain has TRBV5-6 and TRBJ1-3, with 7 nucleotides matching TRBD1. With 0 bases clipped from V and 4 bases from J, the junction kept 13 bases outside the gene matches. CDR1 is SGHDT and CDR2 is YYEEEE in the germline V gene. This CDR3 has 18 residues. The CDR3 loop is CASSLVAGGLLDGNTIYF. The CDR3 DNA is TGTGCCAGCAGCTTGGTCGCAGGGGGGCTATTAGACGGAAACACCATATATTTT.

The gene calls are TRBV28 and TRBJ1-2; D might be TRBD1 (5 bases). The V end lost 7 bases, the J end lost 3 bases, and 12 bases lay between the germline ends. This CDR3 contains 13 residues. CDR1 and CDR2 from the germline V gene are MDHEN and SYDVKM. For the CDR3, the DNA is TGTGCCAGCACCGATCCGGGGGACTATGGCTACACCTTC. Translated, it gives CASTDPGDYGYTF.

The gene calls are TRBV6-5 and TRBJ1-2, with D maybe TRBD1 (6 bases). Germline CDR1 reads MNHEY; CDR2 reads SVGAGI. Trimming stripped 5 bases from V and 5 bases from J, with 15 bases between. The CDR3 spans 14 residues. The CDR3 is CASSNHREVYGYTF. The CDR3 nucleotides are TGTGCCAGCAGTAACCACAGGGAGGTTTATGGCTACACCTTC.